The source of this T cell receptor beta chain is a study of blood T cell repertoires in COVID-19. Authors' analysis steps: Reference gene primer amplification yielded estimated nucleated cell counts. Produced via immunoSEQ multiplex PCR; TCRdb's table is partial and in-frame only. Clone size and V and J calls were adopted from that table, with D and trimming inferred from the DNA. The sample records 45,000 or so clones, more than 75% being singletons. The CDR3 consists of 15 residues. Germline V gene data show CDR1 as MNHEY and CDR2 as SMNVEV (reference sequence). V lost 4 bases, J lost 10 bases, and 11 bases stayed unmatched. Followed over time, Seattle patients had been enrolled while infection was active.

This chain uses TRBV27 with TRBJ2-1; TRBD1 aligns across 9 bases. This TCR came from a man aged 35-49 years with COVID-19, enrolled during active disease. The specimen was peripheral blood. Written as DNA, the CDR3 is TGTGCCAGCAGTTACTCCGGGACAGGGTTGGGGGAGCAGTTCTTC. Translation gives CASSYSGTGLGEQFF.